What follows are 25 T cell receptor beta chains derived from one specimen sequenced in a study of blood T cell repertoires in COVID-19. Only in-frame clones appear in the TCRdb table, and some are missing; sequencing was by immunoSEQ multiplex PCR. The sample carries a few hundred thousand clones, 85% to 90% recorded once. Sequencing used PBMCs or T cells enriched from blood (not recorded which). These receptor sequences come from a man aged 30 to 45 who had recovered from COVID-19.

V and J are TRBV3-1 (or the pseudogene TRBV3-2) and TRBJ1-2; D might be TRBD1 (5 bases). Germline V gene data show CDR1 as LGHDT and CDR2 as YNNKEL (reference sequence). V gave up 7 bases and J gave up 7 bases, with 22 bases separating them. CDR3 size: 15 residues. The CDR3 sequence: CASTGSGVELSGYTF. DNA for the CDR3: TGTGCCAGCACGGGATCGGGGGTTGAATTGAGTGGCTACACCTTC.

The V gene is TRBV9, the J gene TRBJ2-3, with TRBD2 as a possible D gene (5 bases). CDR3 length: 13 residues. V lost 6 bases and J lost 1, with 9 bases in between. From germline, CDR1 is SGDLS and CDR2 YYNGEE. CDR3 bases: TGTGCCAGCAACAAAGCGGGCACAGATACGCAGTATTTT. It codes for CASNKAGTDTQYF.

The chain couples TRBV5-4 to TRBJ2-7; 13 nucleotides line up with TRBD2. The CDR3 is 17 residues long. CDR1 is SGHNT and CDR2 is YYREEE in the germline V gene (reference sequence). With 4 bases clipped from V and 6 bases from J, the junction kept 13 bases outside the gene matches. The CDR3 DNA reads as TGTGCCAGCAGCCCCACCCGGACTAGCGGGAGTTCGGGCGAGCAGTACTTC. Protein: CASSPTRTSGSSGEQYF. Full variable domain (outside the CDR3, taken from reference TRBV5-4 and TRBJ2-7): ETGVTQSPTHLIKTRGQQVTLRCSSQSGHNTVSWYQQALGQGPQFIFQYYREEENGRGNFPPRFSGLQFPNYSSELNVNALELDDSALYLCASSPTRTSGSSGEQYFGPGTRLTVT.

CDR3 DNA sequence: TGTGCCAGCAGTTTAGGAGGCTATAGCAATCAGCCCCAGCATTTT. This sequence encodes CASSLGGYSNQPQHF. This sequence joins TRBV28 and TRBJ1-5; D uncertain. CDR3 size: 15 residues. The germline V gene encodes CDR1 MDHEN and CDR2 SYDVKM. Deletions cut 2 bases from V and 0 bases from J, with 8 bases between.

About this clone: The identical CDR3 is also encoded by other nucleotide sequences in the sample. The CDR3 is CASSQERGNYGYTF. CDR3 nucleotides: TGCGCCAGCAGCCAAGAAAGGGGAAACTATGGCTACACCTTC. The V and J genes are TRBV4-1 and TRBJ1-2, with D possibly being TRBD1 (5 bases). V was pared by 0 bases and J by 2 bases, with 7 bases between. This CDR3 region has 14 residues. Germline CDR1 and CDR2: MGHRA and YSYEKL.

V and J are TRBV7-3 and TRBJ2-2, with 11 bases fitting TRBD2. Germline-derived CDR1 and CDR2 are SGHTA and FQGTGA. The CDR3 is made up of 14 amino acids. Unmatched junction bases numbered 1, after V lost 5 bases and J lost 5 bases. This CDR3 reads CASSRTSGTGELFF. CDR3 coding DNA: TGTGCCAGCAGCCGGACTAGCGGGACCGGGGAGCTGTTTTTT.

V and J are TRBV19 and TRBJ2-3; tentative D call: TRBD2 (6 bases). The V gene lost 5 bases and the J gene lost 5 bases, with 14 bases spanning the gap. There are 14 residues in the CDR3. Germline V gives CDR1 LNHDA, CDR2 SQIVND (reference sequence). The CDR3 is CASSQTGDGDTQYF. In nucleotides, the CDR3 is TGTGCCAGTAGTCAAACGGGAGATGGAGATACGCAGTATTTT.

This clone was picked up a small number of times. The chain carries TRBV7-8 and TRBJ2-2; possibly TRBD2 for D (6 bases). Germline lookup yields CDR1 SGHVS and CDR2 FQNEAQ. Trimming took 5 bases from V and 0 from J, leaving 10 bases between them. CDR3 length: 15 amino acids. This CDR3 is CASSKRATNTGELFF. DNA of the CDR3: TGTGCCAGCAGCAAGCGGGCTACGAACACCGGGGAGCTGTTTTTT.

The gene calls are TRBV5-6 and TRBJ1-5, with a weak D call TRBD1 (5 bases). Germline CDR1 reads SGHDT; CDR2 reads YYEEEE. The CDR3 totals 17 residues. The germline V and J ends were trimmed by 3 bases and 3 bases, with 19 bases remaining between them. For the CDR3, the DNA is TGTGCCAGCAGCTCCAGCCTGGACATAGGGGACAATCAGCCCCAGCATTTT. This translates into CASSSSLDIGDNQPQHF.

The chain couples TRBV30 to TRBJ1-1, with 8 bases matching TRBD1. Germline-derived CDR1 and CDR2 are GTSNPN and SVGIG (reference sequence). The CDR3 has 13 residues. V shed 5 bases, J shed 5 bases, and the junction held 7 bases outside the gene matches. The CDR3 spells CAWADRVLTEAFF. The CDR3 DNA reads TGTGCCTGGGCGGACAGGGTTCTTACTGAAGCTTTCTTT.

This clone was counted between two and nine times. This sequence may be a read error, since a much larger clone differs from it by one base. The V call is TRBV2, the J call TRBJ1-1; 7 nucleotides match TRBD1. Germline V CDR1 and CDR2: SNHLY, FYNNEI. The CDR3 has 13 residues. With 8 bases clipped from V and 1 base from J, the junction kept 4 bases outside the gene matches. The CDR3 nucleotides are TGTGCCAGCCGCCGGGACAGGAACACTGAAGCTTTCTTT. As protein: CASRRDRNTEAFF.

In nucleotides, the CDR3 is TGTGCCAGTAGTATTAAGACAGCCCCCCACGAGCAGTACTTC. It translates to CASSIKTAPHEQYF. The chain is built from TRBV19 and TRBJ2-7; D is possibly TRBD1 (5 bases). Deletions cut 3 bases from V and 5 bases from J, with 14 bases between. This CDR3 contains 14 residues. Germline CDR1 is LNHDA and CDR2 is SQIVND (reference sequence).

The chain employs TRBV10-1 and TRBJ2-2; D is unresolved. Trimming pared 2 bases from V and 2 bases from J, leaving 6 bases between. The CDR3 extends over 14 amino acids. Germline-derived CDR1 and CDR2 are WNHNN and SYGVQD (reference sequence). The CDR3 loop is CASSEGGNTGELFF. CDR3 nucleotide sequence: TGCGCCAGCAGTGAGGGCGGTAACACCGGGGAGCTGTTTTTT.

The chain carries TRBV6-6 and TRBJ1-5, with unresolved D. Germline V gene lookup returns CDR1 MNHNY and CDR2 SVGAGI (reference sequence). This CDR3 comprises 13 residues. Trimming stripped 0 bases from V and 7 bases from J, with 7 bases between. The CDR3 DNA is TGTGCCAGCAGTTACTCCTTTAAACAGCCCCAGCATTTT. Its protein product is CASSYSFKQPQHF.

J is TRBJ1-5 and V is TRBV30; D remains ambiguous. With 0 bases removed from V and 3 bases from J, the gap between germline ends came to 9 bases. This CDR3 is 14 amino acids long. Germline V lookup: CDR1 GTSNPN, CDR2 SVGIG (reference sequence). The CDR3 reads CAWSVQVSNQPQHF. The CDR3 DNA sequence: TGTGCCTGGAGTGTGCAGGTTTCCAATCAGCCCCAGCATTTT. Filled out from reference TRBV30 and TRBJ1-5, the complete variable domain reads SQTIHQWPATLVQPVGSPLSLECTVEGTSNPNLYWYRQAAGRGLQLLFYSVGIGQISSEVPQNLSASRPQDRQFILSSKKLLLSDSGFYLCAWSVQVSNQPQHFGDGTRLSIL.

The chain joins TRBV12-3 or TRBV12-4 to TRBJ1-1; D gene uncertain. V lost 6 bases to trimming and J lost 4 bases, with 9 bases between them. The CDR3 totals 12 residues. CDR3 amino acids: CASRGPSTEAFF. In DNA, the CDR3 is TGTGCCAGCAGGGGCCCGTCCACTGAAGCTTTCTTT.

The rearrangement links TRBV29-1 to TRBJ1-2; D unresolved. The CDR3 extends over 13 amino acids. Germline V gene data show CDR1 as SQVTM and CDR2 as ANQGSEA. Trimming took 7 bases from V and 3 from J, leaving 15 bases between them. CDR3: CSAQLGSHYGYTF. For the CDR3, the DNA is TGCAGCGCCCAGTTGGGCAGCCACTATGGCTACACCTTC.

V usage is TRBV4-2 and J usage is TRBJ2-3; possibly TRBD2 for D (6 bases). The germline V gene encodes CDR1 LGHNA and CDR2 YNFKEQ. V was clipped by 0 bases and J by 10 bases, with 11 bases between them. CDR3 size: 13 residues. The CDR3 reads CASSQEGGNAQYF. The CDR3 DNA reads TGTGCCAGCAGCCAAGAAGGCGGGAATGCGCAGTATTTT.

The V and J genes are TRBV10-3 and TRBJ2-3; TRBD2 might be the D (6 bases). This CDR3 has 13 residues. Germline values: CDR1 ENHRY, CDR2 SYGVKD. Trimming removed 6 bases at V and 3 bases at J, with 10 bases between. This CDR3 reads CAIRGGRTDTQYF. In nucleotides, the CDR3 is TGTGCCATCAGGGGGGGAAGGACAGATACGCAGTATTTT.

For the CDR3, the DNA is TGCGCCAGCAGCTTCTACCGGACAGGGCGGCCGGGAGTGGGCTACGAGCAGTACTTC. It yields the protein CASSFYRTGRPGVGYEQYF. The chain couples TRBV5-1 to TRBJ2-7, with TRBD1 matching 8 bases. V was pared by 2 bases and J by 3 bases, with 19 bases of the junction left unmatched. Germline V CDR1 and CDR2: SGHRS, YFSETQ. The CDR3 covers 19 residues.

V is TRBV25-1 and J is TRBJ2-7; weak D call: TRBD1 (6 bases). Trimming took off 11 bases at V and 4 bases at J, with 15 bases between the two ends. This CDR3 is built from 12 residues. The germline V gene has CDR1 MGHDK and CDR2 SYGVNS. The CDR3: CAVQQGRYEQYF. As DNA, the CDR3 is TGTGCCGTCCAACAGGGTCGGTACGAGCAGTACTTC.

This sequence joins TRBV19 and TRBJ1-5; 7 bases line up with TRBD1. The CDR3 extends over 15 amino acids. J lost 8 bases, V lost 3 bases, and 10 bases had no gene match. From germline, CDR1 is LNHDA and CDR2 SQIVND (reference sequence). The CDR3: CASSMVQGHVEPQHF. CDR3 DNA: TGTGCCAGTAGTATGGTACAGGGGCACGTAGAGCCCCAGCATTTT.

The DNA of the CDR3 is TGCGCCAGCAGCCAAGGTCTCCAGCAACGACTTAACACCATATATTTT. This sequence encodes CASSQGLQQRLNTIYF. The J gene is TRBJ1-3, the V gene TRBV4-1; D is ambiguous. The CDR3 is 16 amino acids. The V gene lost 1 base and the J gene lost 7 bases, with 17 bases spanning the gap. Germline CDR1 is MGHRA and CDR2 is YSYEKL.

The chain's CDR3 is CASSLRTSGRDRHEQYF. DNA for the CDR3: TGTGCCAGCAGCTTGAGGACTAGCGGGAGGGATCGGCACGAGCAGTACTTC. The chain combines TRBV5-5 with TRBJ2-7; 15 bases match TRBD2. Trimming removed 1 base from V and 5 bases from J; junction bases left unmatched: 7. CDR3 size: 17 residues. Germline loops: CDR1 SGHKS, CDR2 YYEKEE (reference sequence).

DNA for the CDR3: TGTGCCAGCAATTCGTACACCCCCGGGAACCCCGGAACTTTCTTT. Translated: CASNSYTPGNPGTFF. This chain connects TRBV6-5 to TRBJ1-1; no firm D call. Trimming took 7 bases from V and 12 from J, leaving 27 bases between them. Germline CDR1 is MNHEY and CDR2 is SVGAGI. The CDR3 is made up of 15 amino acids.